This section outlines one T cell receptor (beta chain) sequence together with its context. These data belong to a study of blood T cell repertoires in COVID-19. At the level of the study: Nucleic acid was either cDNA or gDNA, and it came from T cells, B-cell-depleted T cells, or PBMCs.

Original data processing: Scientists estimated how many nucleated cells there were by amplifying reference gene primers. This table comes from immunoSEQ multiplex PCR, and its TCRdb copy is limited to in-frame clones, with some not included. V and J calls and clone size come straight from that table; D and trimming were deduced from the DNA. This sample has approximately 140,000 clones; over 80% occur once, and the top ten carry roughly 5.7%. Participants were aged roughly 18 to 100 years from 20 to 30 US areas. All exposed participants met a person with COVID-19 within 2 weeks before entering the study. V was trimmed by 0 bases and J by 5 bases, leaving 14 bases between them. The length of the CDR3 is 15 residues. The V gene's germline CDR1 is MNHEY and CDR2 SVGEGT.

V gene TRBV6-2 or TRBV6-3 combines with J gene TRBJ2-7; possibly TRBD1 for D (6 bases). This clonotype originated in a woman in her 50s who had been exposed to COVID-19. The sequenced material came from PBMCs or T cells enriched from blood (not recorded which). The CDR3 DNA is TGTGCCAGCAGTTACTCGCGGACAGACCCCCACGAGCAGTACTTC. Its translation is CASSYSRTDPHEQYF.